Listed here are 32 T cell receptor beta chains from one sample, sequenced in a study of T cell responses to AZD1222 COVID-19 vaccine. Method: immunoSEQ multiplex PCR; TCRdb's copy keeps in-frame clones and lacks some. The sample lists 150,000 to 180,000 clones, 86% occurring once. The sample in question was peripheral blood, obtained on day 0 of MenACWY control vaccination. All receptors derive from an adult in good health.

In this sample, this clone turned up a few times. CDR3 bases: TGTGCCAGTTCTCCCACAGGGGGCTGGACTGAAGCTTTCTTT. Its protein is CASSPTGGWTEAFF. The chain employs TRBV19 and TRBJ1-1; the match to TRBD1 covers 9 bases. Germline CDR1 and CDR2: LNHDA and SQIVND (reference sequence). V was pared by 8 bases and J by 5 bases, with 9 bases of the junction left unmatched. The CDR3 spans 14 residues.

The CDR3 region has the DNA TGTGCCAGCAGCTTAGTTGGTTCCGGGGAGCTGTTTTTT. This sequence encodes CASSLVGSGELFF. The chain couples TRBV7-6 to TRBJ2-2, with D hard to call. This CDR3 region has 13 residues. The germline V gene has CDR1 SGHVS and CDR2 FNYEAQ. Between the trimmed V and J ends, which lost 1 base and 6 bases, there was a span of 6 bases.

The chain couples TRBV24-1 to TRBJ1-2, with TRBD1 identical over 7 bases. The CDR3 length is 17 residues. Germline V gene lookup returns CDR1 KGHDR and CDR2 SFDVKD. The V gene end was trimmed by 1 base and the J gene end by 7 bases; junction bases not matched to a gene: 14. The CDR3 loop reads CATSDFHRGGSRGGYTF. In DNA, the CDR3 is TGTGCCACCAGTGATTTCCACAGGGGAGGGTCGAGAGGTGGCTACACCTTC.

Concerning this clone itself: The junction shows a germline mismatch at one end, possibly a read error. The chain combines TRBV18 with TRBJ2-5; D call uncertain. Germline CDR1 KGHSH, CDR2 LQKENI. The CDR3 extends over 13 amino acids. CDR3 in amino acids: CASSPINQETQYF. CDR3 coding DNA: TGTGCCAGCTCTCCAATCAACCAGGAGACCCAGTACTTC.

The rearrangement links TRBV5-1 to TRBJ2-2; 9 bases fit TRBD1. This CDR3 spans 18 amino acids. Looked up from germline, CDR1 is SGHRS and CDR2 is YFSETQ. The J segment lost 0 bases and the V segment lost 3 bases, leaving 9 bases of the junction unmatched. The CDR3 reads CASSWKDRGPTNTGELFF. The CDR3 DNA is TGCGCCAGCAGCTGGAAGGACAGGGGTCCCACGAACACCGGGGAGCTGTTTTTT.

This clone was detected only a few times. The chain uses TRBV18 and TRBJ2-1; 13 bases are a match to TRBD2. This CDR3 is built from 18 residues. V lost 5 bases to trimming and J lost 1 base; unmatched junction nucleotides: 8. Germline lookup yields CDR1 KGHSH and CDR2 LQKENI. The CDR3 loop reads CASSSRTSGSGSYNEQFF. CDR3 DNA: TGTGCCAGCTCATCCCGGACTAGCGGGAGTGGGTCCTACAATGAGCAGTTCTTC.

Here the CDR3 reads CASSPRGGMGLVSYGYTF. In DNA form, the CDR3 reads TGTGCCAGCAGCCCCCGAGGAGGGATGGGGCTGGTAAGCTATGGCTACACCTTC. The rearrangement uses TRBV4-2 and TRBJ1-2; possible D gene TRBD1, 5 bases. Germline V CDR1 and CDR2: LGHNA, YNFKEQ. This CDR3 spans 18 amino acids. With 4 bases removed from V and 4 bases from J, the gap between germline ends came to 25 bases.

This clone was seen a single time. The rearrangement links TRBV11-2 to TRBJ2-5; D possibly uses TRBD1 or TRBD2 (5 bases each). The CDR3 length is 14 residues. V was trimmed by 5 bases and J by 2 bases, leaving 12 bases between them. Per germline, CDR1 SGHAT and CDR2 FQNNGV. CDR3 amino acids: CASSPGTEQETQYF. The CDR3 DNA is TGTGCCAGCAGCCCCGGGACGGAACAAGAGACCCAGTACTTC.

The V call is TRBV2, the J call TRBJ1-2; possibly TRBD1 for D (6 bases). V lost 8 bases, J lost 7 bases, and 20 bases lay in between. The CDR3 loop spans 14 amino acids. Germline values: CDR1 SNHLY, CDR2 FYNNEI. The CDR3 protein is CASLVSGDDFGYTF. DNA of the CDR3: TGTGCCAGCCTGGTCTCAGGGGATGATTTTGGCTACACCTTC.

The chain joins TRBV5-1 to TRBJ1-1, with TRBD1 as a possible D gene (5 bases). The germline V gene encodes CDR1 SGHRS and CDR2 YFSETQ. The CDR3 sequence is 14 residues long. The V end lost 1 base, the J end lost 1 base, and 8 bases lay between the germline ends. This CDR3 is CASSLQTANTEAFF. CDR3 nucleotides: TGCGCCAGCAGCTTGCAGACAGCGAACACTGAAGCTTTCTTT.

The chain is built from TRBV6-5 and TRBJ1-2; 7 positions match TRBD1. Losses at the gene ends were 4 bases for V and 5 bases for J; bases not matched to a gene: 10. The CDR3 has 15 residues. Germline V lookup: CDR1 MNHEY, CDR2 SVGAGI. CDR3 sequence (DNA): TGTGCCAGCAGTTCCCCGGGACAGCGCCCATATGGCTACACCTTC. It translates to CASSSPGQRPYGYTF.

The V and J genes are TRBV5-1 and TRBJ2-3, with a weak D call TRBD2 (6 bases). V was clipped by 3 bases and J by 4 bases, with 9 bases between them. CDR1 and CDR2 from the germline V gene are SGHRS and YFSETQ. The CDR3 runs to 13 residues. In DNA, the CDR3 is TGCGCCAGCAGCTCCCCGGGAGCAGATACGCAGTATTTT. Encoded protein: CASSSPGADTQYF.

A few counts support this clone. The V call is TRBV12-3 or TRBV12-4, the J call TRBJ1-4, with D unresolved. Trimming removed 1 base from V and 4 bases from J, with 1 base in between. This CDR3 contains 12 residues. CDR3 bases: TGTGCCAGCAGTTTAGATAATGAAAAACTGTTTTTT. Translating it yields CASSLDNEKLFF.

V gene TRBV11-3 combines with J gene TRBJ2-7; 7 bases are shared with TRBD2. V dropped 5 bases and J dropped 11; count of bases not matched to a gene: 18. CDR3 length: 15 residues. Germline-derived CDR1 and CDR2 are SGHNT and YENEEA. In DNA, the CDR3 is TGTGCCAGCAGCCCGGAGAGCGGGGTAGTAACGAAGGAGTACTTC. This encodes CASSPESGVVTKEYF. The whole variable domain, filled in from reference TRBV11-3 and TRBJ2-7, reads EAGVVQSPRYKIIEKKQPVAFWCNPISGHNTLYWYLQNLGQGPELLIRYENEEAVDDSQLPKDRFSAERLKGVDSTLKIQPAELGDSAVYLCASSPESGVVTKEYFGPGTRLTVT.

The chain has TRBV5-4 and TRBJ1-1; D might be TRBD1 (5 bases). V was cut by 2 bases and J by 4 bases, with 18 bases left in between. This CDR3 is 16 amino acids long. Germline CDR1 SGHNT, CDR2 YYREEE (reference sequence). The CDR3: CASSLIGARGSTEAFF. CDR3 nucleotides: TGTGCCAGCAGCTTAATCGGGGCCCGAGGGAGCACTGAAGCTTTCTTT.

This chain's CDR3 is CASSRPNRGFGDEQYV. CDR3 in DNA: TGTGCCAGCAGCCGTCCAAATAGGGGGTTTGGGGACGAGCAGTACGTC. V usage is TRBV14 and J usage is TRBJ2-7; possible D gene TRBD1, 6 bases. Between the trimmed V and J ends, which lost 4 bases and 5 bases, there was a span of 21 bases. The CDR3 covers 16 residues. The germline CDR1 and CDR2 sequences are SGHDN and FVKESK.

This rearrangement joins TRBV12-3 or TRBV12-4 to TRBJ1-5; D not certain. The CDR3 spans 13 residues. Between the trimmed V and J ends, which lost 3 bases and 3 bases, there was a span of 6 bases. The CDR3 loop reads CASSLDPNQPQHF. CDR3 nucleotide sequence: TGTGCCAGCAGTTTGGACCCCAATCAGCCCCAGCATTTT.

V usage is TRBV7-9 and J usage is TRBJ2-3, with D tentatively TRBD2 (5 bases). The CDR3 sequence is 14 residues long. Trimming pared 5 bases from V and 4 bases from J, leaving 13 bases between. Germline loops: CDR1 SEHNR, CDR2 FQNEAQ (reference sequence). The CDR3 nucleotides read TGTGCCAGCAGCCCGCAGAGGGTCTCAGATACGCAGTATTTT. It yields the protein CASSPQRVSDTQYF.

The chain employs TRBV5-4 and TRBJ1-3; perhaps TRBD1 as D (6 bases). This CDR3 contains 17 residues. Germline CDR1 SGHNT, CDR2 YYREEE (reference sequence). V dropped 0 bases and J dropped 0 bases, with 13 bases sitting between them. The CDR3 spells CASSLARGPSSGNTIYF. DNA of the CDR3: TGTGCCAGCAGCTTGGCCAGGGGCCCTAGCTCTGGAAACACCATATATTTT.

The chain has TRBV6-1 and TRBJ2-1; 9 bases are a match to TRBD2. CDR1 MNHNS and CDR2 SASEGT come from the germline V gene. The V and J ends lost 2 bases and 5 bases, in that order; junction bases with no gene match: 4. CDR3 length: 15 residues. The CDR3 spells CASSEMIAGDNEQFF. Written as DNA, the CDR3 is TGTGCCAGCAGTGAAATGATAGCGGGGGACAATGAGCAGTTCTTC.

The rearrangement joins TRBV4-1 to TRBJ2-5, with D possibly being TRBD1 (5 bases). The germline gives CDR1 MGHRA, CDR2 YSYEKL. Trimming pared 0 bases from V and 5 bases from J, leaving 16 bases between. The CDR3 extends over 16 amino acids. CDR3 sequence reads: CASSQDSLQVQETQYF. The CDR3 bases are TGCGCCAGCAGCCAAGACTCATTACAGGTTCAGGAGACCCAGTACTTC.

The chain carries TRBV6-6 and TRBJ1-6; 9 bases are shared with TRBD1. V trimming: 2 bases; J trimming: 8 bases; junction bases outside the gene matches: 4. The CDR3 spans 15 residues. Germline CDR1 reads MNHNY; CDR2 reads SVGAGI (reference sequence). The chain's CDR3 is CASSYGTGSDSPLHF. Written as DNA, the CDR3 is TGTGCCAGCAGTTACGGGACAGGGTCCGATTCACCCCTCCACTTT.

J is TRBJ2-1 and V is TRBV6-6, with a possible D match to TRBD2 (6 bases). Trimming removed 5 bases at V and 0 bases at J, with 20 bases between. CDR1 MNHNY and CDR2 SVGAGI come from the germline V gene (reference sequence). The CDR3 totals 18 residues. The chain's CDR3 is CASSPPRGGLVSYNEQFF. The CDR3, as DNA: TGTGCCAGCAGTCCCCCCCGTGGGGGGTTAGTCTCCTACAATGAGCAGTTCTTC.

This chain uses TRBV7-2 with TRBJ1-5; D is uncertain. The V gene lost 2 bases and the J gene lost 9 bases, with 20 bases spanning the gap. This CDR3 spans 16 amino acids. Germline V CDR1 and CDR2: SGHTA, FQGNSA. CDR3 sequence: CASSLSVGPSGGPQHF. As DNA, the CDR3 is TGTGCCAGCAGCTTATCGGTCGGCCCCTCCGGAGGGCCCCAGCATTTT.

The CDR3 sequence: CASSPPRGGAGELFF. CDR3 sequence (DNA): TGTGCCAGCTCACCACCGCGCGGGGGCGCCGGGGAGCTGTTTTTT. This chain uses TRBV18 with TRBJ2-2, with D possibly being TRBD2 (7 bases). Germline lookup yields CDR1 KGHSH and CDR2 LQKENI. The CDR3 is made up of 15 amino acids. V was shortened by 0 bases and J by 6 bases, with 11 bases between the two germline ends.

There are a few counts of this clone. The chain uses TRBV6-5 and TRBJ2-7, with D unresolved. Germline CDR1 reads MNHEY; CDR2 reads SVGAGI. Trimming left V 6 bases short and J 5 bases short, with 5 bases between. The CDR3 contains 10 residues. The CDR3 region has the DNA TGTGCCAGCAGAGGAAACGAGCAGTACTTC. This sequence encodes CASRGNEQYF.

The genes are TRBV6-5 and TRBJ1-4; D is undetermined. V was pared by 0 bases and J by 2 bases, with 7 bases between. Per the germline V gene, CDR1 is MNHEY and CDR2 is SVGAGI. This CDR3 is 15 amino acids long. CDR3 sequence (DNA): TGTGCCAGCAGTTACTCGATACAGACTAATGAAAAACTGTTTTTT. Translation: CASSYSIQTNEKLFF.

This clone was seen a handful of times. This chain links TRBV2 with TRBJ1-5; TRBD1 matches at 7 bases. The length of the CDR3 is 18 residues. V lost 4 bases to trimming and J lost 1 base; unmatched junction nucleotides: 13. Germline V gives CDR1 SNHLY, CDR2 FYNNEI. The CDR3 nucleotides read TGTGCCAGCAGTGCGGAGGCCAGGGGGGTAAGAAGCAATCAGCCCCAGCATTTT. It translates to CASSAEARGVRSNQPQHF.

The rearrangement joins TRBV3-1 (or the pseudogene TRBV3-2) to TRBJ1-2; D uncertain. Germline CDR1 and CDR2: LGHDT and YNNKEL (reference sequence). The CDR3 covers 13 residues. V shed 4 bases and J shed 0 bases, with 6 bases lying between them. CDR3 loop: CASSPTPNYGYTF. The DNA of the CDR3 is TGTGCCAGCAGCCCTACTCCTAACTATGGCTACACCTTC.

This chain links TRBV2 with TRBJ1-3; D might be TRBD1 (5 bases). Trimming stripped 3 bases from V and 5 bases from J, with 26 bases between. The CDR3 covers 19 residues. Germline values: CDR1 SNHLY, CDR2 FYNNEI. CDR3 amino acids: CASSDPEGESQLVRNTIYF. The CDR3 bases are TGTGCCAGCAGTGACCCAGAAGGGGAGAGCCAACTGGTGAGAAACACCATATATTTT.

The chain joins TRBV25-1 to TRBJ1-6; D is ambiguous. The length of the CDR3 is 14 residues. CDR1 and CDR2 (germline): MGHDK, SYGVNS. The V end lost 2 bases, the J end lost 4 bases, and 6 bases lay between the germline ends. The CDR3 spells CASSEGWYNSPLHF. In nucleotides, the CDR3 is TGTGCCAGCAGTGAAGGCTGGTATAATTCACCCCTCCACTTT.

V is TRBV19 and J is TRBJ1-2, with a possible D match to TRBD1 (6 bases). CDR3 length: 13 residues. Germline V gene sequence: CDR1 LNHDA, CDR2 SQIVND (reference sequence). V shed 6 bases and J shed 4 bases, with 12 bases lying between them. CDR3 sequence: CASRLDSLYGYTF. The CDR3 region has the DNA TGTGCCAGTAGACTGGACAGCCTCTATGGCTACACCTTC.